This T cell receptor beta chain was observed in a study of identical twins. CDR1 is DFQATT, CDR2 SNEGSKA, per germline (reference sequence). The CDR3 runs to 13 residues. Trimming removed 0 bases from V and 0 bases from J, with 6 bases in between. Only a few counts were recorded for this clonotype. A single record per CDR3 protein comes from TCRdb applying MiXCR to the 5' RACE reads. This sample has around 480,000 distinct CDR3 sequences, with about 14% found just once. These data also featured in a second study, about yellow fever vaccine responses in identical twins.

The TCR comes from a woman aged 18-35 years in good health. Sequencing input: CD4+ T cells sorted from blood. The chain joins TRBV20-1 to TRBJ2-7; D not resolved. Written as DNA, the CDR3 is TGCAGTGCTAGAGATCCGGCCTCCTACGAGCAGTACTTC. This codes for CSARDPASYEQYF.